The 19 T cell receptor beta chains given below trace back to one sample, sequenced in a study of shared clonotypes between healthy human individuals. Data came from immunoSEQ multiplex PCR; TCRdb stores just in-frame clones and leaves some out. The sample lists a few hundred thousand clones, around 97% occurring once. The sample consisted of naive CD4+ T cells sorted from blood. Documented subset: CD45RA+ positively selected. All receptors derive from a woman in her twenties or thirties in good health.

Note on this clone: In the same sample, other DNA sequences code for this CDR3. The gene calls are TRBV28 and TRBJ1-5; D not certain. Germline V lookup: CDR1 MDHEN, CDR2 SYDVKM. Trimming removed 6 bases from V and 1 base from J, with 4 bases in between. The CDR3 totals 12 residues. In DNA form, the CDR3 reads TGTGCCAGCAGAGACAGCAATCAGCCCCAGCATTTT. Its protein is CASRDSNQPQHF. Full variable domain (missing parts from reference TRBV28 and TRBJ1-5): DVKVTQSSRYLVKRTGEKVFLECVQDMDHENMFWYRQDPGLGLRLIYFSYDVKMKEKGDIPEGYSVSREKKERFSLILESASTNQTSMYLCASRDSNQPQHFGDGTRLSIL.

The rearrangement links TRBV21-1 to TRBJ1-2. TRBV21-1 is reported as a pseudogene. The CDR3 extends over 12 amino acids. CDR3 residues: CASSTSGNGYTF. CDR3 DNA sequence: TGTGCCAGCAGCACAAGCGGGAATGGCTACACCTTC.

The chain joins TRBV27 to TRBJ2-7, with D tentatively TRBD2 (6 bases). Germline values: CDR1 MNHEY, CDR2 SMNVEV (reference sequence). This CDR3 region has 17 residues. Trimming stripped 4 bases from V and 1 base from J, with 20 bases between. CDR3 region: CASSSFGGSGASYEQYF. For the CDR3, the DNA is TGTGCCAGCAGTTCCTTTGGGGGTAGCGGCGCATCCTACGAGCAGTACTTC.

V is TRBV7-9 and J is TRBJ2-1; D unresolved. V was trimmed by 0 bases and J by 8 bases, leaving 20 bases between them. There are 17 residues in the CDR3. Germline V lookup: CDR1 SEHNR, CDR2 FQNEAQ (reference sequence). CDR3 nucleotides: TGTGCCAGCAGCTTAGCGGGGTACTACGAGCCACAGCATGAGCAGTTCTTC. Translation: CASSLAGYYEPQHEQFF.

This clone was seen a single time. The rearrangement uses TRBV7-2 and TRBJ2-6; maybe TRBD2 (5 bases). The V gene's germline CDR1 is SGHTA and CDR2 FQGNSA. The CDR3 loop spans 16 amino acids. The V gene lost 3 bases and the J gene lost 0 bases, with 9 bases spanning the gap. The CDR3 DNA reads TGTGCCAGCAGCTTGGGCGGGCCCTCTGGGGCCAACGTCCTGACTTTC. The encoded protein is CASSLGGPSGANVLTF.

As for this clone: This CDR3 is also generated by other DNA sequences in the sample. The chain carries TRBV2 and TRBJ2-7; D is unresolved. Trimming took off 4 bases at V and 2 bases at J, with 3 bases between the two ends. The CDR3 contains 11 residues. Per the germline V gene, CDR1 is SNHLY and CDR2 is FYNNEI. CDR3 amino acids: CASSAAYEQYF. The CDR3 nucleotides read TGTGCCAGCAGTGCAGCCTACGAGCAGTACTTC.

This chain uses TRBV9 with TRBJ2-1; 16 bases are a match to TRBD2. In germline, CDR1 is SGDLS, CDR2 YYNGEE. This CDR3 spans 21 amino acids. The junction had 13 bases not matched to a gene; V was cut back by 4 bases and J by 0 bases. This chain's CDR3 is CASSTPRPGLAGGSSYNEQFF. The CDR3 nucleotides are TGTGCCAGCAGCACCCCCCGACCGGGACTAGCGGGAGGGAGCTCCTACAATGAGCAGTTCTTC.

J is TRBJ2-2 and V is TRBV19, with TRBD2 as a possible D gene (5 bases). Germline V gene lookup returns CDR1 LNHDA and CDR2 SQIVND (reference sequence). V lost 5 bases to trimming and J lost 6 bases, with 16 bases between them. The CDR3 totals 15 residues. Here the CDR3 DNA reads TGTGCCAGTAGTCCGAGTACTAGTTCCCCCGGGGAGCTGTTTTTT. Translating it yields CASSPSTSSPGELFF.

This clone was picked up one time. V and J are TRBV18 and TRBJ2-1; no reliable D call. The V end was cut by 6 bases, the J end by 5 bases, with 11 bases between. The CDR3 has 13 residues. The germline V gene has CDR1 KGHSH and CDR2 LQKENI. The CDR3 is CASSAGWDNEQFF. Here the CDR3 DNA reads TGTGCCAGCTCCGCCGGATGGGACAATGAGCAGTTCTTC.

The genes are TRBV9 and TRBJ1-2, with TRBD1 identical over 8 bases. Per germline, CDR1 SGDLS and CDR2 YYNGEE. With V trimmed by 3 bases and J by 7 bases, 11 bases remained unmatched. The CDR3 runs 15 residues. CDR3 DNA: TGTGCCAGCAGCGAGGGGACAGGTTCCGGTCGTGGCTACACCTTC. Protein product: CASSEGTGSGRGYTF.

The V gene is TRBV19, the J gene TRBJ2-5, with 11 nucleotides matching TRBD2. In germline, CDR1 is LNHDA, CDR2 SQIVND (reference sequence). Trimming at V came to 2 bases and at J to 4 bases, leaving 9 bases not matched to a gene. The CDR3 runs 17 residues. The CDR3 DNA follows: TGTGCCAGTAGTATAAGCTTGGTAGCGGGAGGGGTAGAGACCCAGTACTTC. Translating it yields CASSISLVAGGVETQYF.

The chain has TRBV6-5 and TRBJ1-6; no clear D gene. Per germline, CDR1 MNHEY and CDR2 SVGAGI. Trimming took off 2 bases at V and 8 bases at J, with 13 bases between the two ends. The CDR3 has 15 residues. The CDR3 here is CASSYGDHRDSPLHF. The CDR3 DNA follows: TGTGCCAGCAGTTACGGGGATCATAGGGATTCACCCCTCCACTTT.

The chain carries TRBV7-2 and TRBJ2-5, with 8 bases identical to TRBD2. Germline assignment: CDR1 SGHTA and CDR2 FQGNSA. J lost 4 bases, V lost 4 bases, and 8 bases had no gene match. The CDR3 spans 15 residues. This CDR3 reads CASSSLPRGGETQYF. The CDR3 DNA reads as TGTGCCAGCAGCTCTCTCCCCCGGGGGGGAGAGACCCAGTACTTC.

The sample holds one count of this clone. CDR3 loop: CASSHRTSGRTSSYNEQFF. CDR3 coding DNA: TGCGCCAGCAGCCATCGGACTAGCGGGAGGACCAGCTCCTACAATGAGCAGTTCTTC. The chain couples TRBV4-1 to TRBJ2-1; 14 bases fit TRBD2. V trimming: 3 bases; J trimming: 0 bases; junction bases outside the gene matches: 7. The CDR3 contains 19 residues. Per the germline V gene, CDR1 is MGHRA and CDR2 is YSYEKL.

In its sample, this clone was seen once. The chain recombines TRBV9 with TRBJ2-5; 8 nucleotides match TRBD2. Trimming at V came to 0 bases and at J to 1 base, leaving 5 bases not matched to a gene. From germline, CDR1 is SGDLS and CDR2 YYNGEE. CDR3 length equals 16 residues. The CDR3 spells CASSVAFREGQETQYF. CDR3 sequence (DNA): TGTGCCAGCAGCGTAGCTTTCCGGGAGGGCCAAGAGACCCAGTACTTC.

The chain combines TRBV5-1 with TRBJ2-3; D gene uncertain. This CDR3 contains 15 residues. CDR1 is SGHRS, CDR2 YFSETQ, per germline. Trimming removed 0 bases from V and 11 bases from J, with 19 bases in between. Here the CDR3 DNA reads TGCGCCAGCAGCTTGGGGGGAACCACGAAAACGCAGCAGTATTTT. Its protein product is CASSLGGTTKTQQYF.

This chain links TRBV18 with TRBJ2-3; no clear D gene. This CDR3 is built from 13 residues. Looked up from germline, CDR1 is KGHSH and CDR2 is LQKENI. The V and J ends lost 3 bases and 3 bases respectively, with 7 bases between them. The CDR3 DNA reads TGTGCCAGCTCACCCATGGGAACAGATACGCAGTATTTT. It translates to CASSPMGTDTQYF. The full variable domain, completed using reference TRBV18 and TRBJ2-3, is NAGVMQNPRHLVRRRGQEARLRCSPMKGHSHVYWYRQLPEEGLKFMVYLQKENIIDESGMPKERFSAEFPKEGPSILRIQQVVRGDSAAYFCASSPMGTDTQYFGPGTRLTVL.

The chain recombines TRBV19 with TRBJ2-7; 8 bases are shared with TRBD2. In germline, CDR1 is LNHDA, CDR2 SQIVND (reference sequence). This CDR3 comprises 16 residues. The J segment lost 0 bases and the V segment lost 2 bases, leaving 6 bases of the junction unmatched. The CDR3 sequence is CASSISPSGSSYEQYF. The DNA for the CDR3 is TGTGCCAGTAGTATATCCCCTAGCGGGTCCTCCTACGAGCAGTACTTC.

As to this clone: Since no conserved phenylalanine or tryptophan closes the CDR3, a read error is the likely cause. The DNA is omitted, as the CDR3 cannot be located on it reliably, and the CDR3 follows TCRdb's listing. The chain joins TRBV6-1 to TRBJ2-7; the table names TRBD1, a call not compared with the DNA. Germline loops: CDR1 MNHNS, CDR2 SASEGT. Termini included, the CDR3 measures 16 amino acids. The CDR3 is CASSVTGTGILLAWSP.